This TCR beta chain is drawn from a study of cytomegalovirus exposure and HLA in healthy donors. In the study overall: Among the approximately 430 donors who were genotyped, 81% fell in the genetic ancestry cluster that is associated with self-reported Caucasian donors.

Primers for the PCR totalled 60 Vbeta and 13 Jbeta. As handled by the study authors: It was a later analysis that counted approximately 81 million unique TCR beta chains, of which 8.5 million to 12 million were shared. The table came from immunoSEQ multiplex PCR; TCRdb's copy has only in-frame clones and leaves some out. Clone size and V and J calls were adopted from that table, with D and trimming inferred from the DNA. Among about 250,000 clones listed, around 83% were seen once. Findings and limits, study-wide: In vitro checks showed that a few CMV-associated chains really do target CMV antigens. HLA restriction was apparent for most CMV-associated TCR beta chains in a later analysis.

CDR1 is SGHRS and CDR2 is YFSETQ in the germline V gene. V was clipped by 2 bases and J by 8 bases; unmatched bases: 3. The CDR3 covers 12 residues. As for this clone: Its antigen is undetermined.

The receptor's source is a girl aged 2-10 years in good health and CMV-seronegative. V and J are TRBV5-1 and TRBJ1-1; TRBD1 matches 7 bases. Specimen: PBMCs. In nucleotides, the CDR3 is TGCGCCAGCAGCTTCACAGGGGCCGAAGCTTTCTTT. This gives the protein CASSFTGAEAFF. Complete variable domain (other parts from reference TRBV5-1 and TRBJ1-1): KAGVTQTPRYLIKTRGQQVTLSCSPISGHRSVSWYQQTPGQGLQFLFEYFSETQRNKGNFPGRFSGRQFSNSRSEMNVSTLELGDSALYLCASSFTGAEAFFGQGTRLTVV.